Given below is one T cell receptor beta chain in context. The CDR3 extends over 14 amino acids. Germline V gene lookup returns CDR1 SGHRS and CDR2 YFSETQ. Trimming took 4 bases from V and 0 from J, leaving 7 bases between them. The library targeted TCRbeta and was prepared with unique molecular identifiers. TCRdb reprocessed the PCR reads with MiXCR, giving one entry per CDR3 protein. The table shows some 550,000 distinct CDR3 sequences, with around 19% occurring only once. These data come from a study of T-cell reconstitution after alpha-beta-depleted transplantation in children. Sequenced material: PBMCs from the stem cell graft donor, taken from the stem cell graft. The receptor was isolated from a human donor who donated a stem cell graft to a child with acute lymphoblastic leukemia. The chain carries TRBV5-1 and TRBJ1-4; no firm D call. CDR3 loop: CASSMDSTNEKLFF. The CDR3 DNA sequence: TGCGCCAGCAGCATGGATTCAACTAATGAAAAACTGTTTTTT.